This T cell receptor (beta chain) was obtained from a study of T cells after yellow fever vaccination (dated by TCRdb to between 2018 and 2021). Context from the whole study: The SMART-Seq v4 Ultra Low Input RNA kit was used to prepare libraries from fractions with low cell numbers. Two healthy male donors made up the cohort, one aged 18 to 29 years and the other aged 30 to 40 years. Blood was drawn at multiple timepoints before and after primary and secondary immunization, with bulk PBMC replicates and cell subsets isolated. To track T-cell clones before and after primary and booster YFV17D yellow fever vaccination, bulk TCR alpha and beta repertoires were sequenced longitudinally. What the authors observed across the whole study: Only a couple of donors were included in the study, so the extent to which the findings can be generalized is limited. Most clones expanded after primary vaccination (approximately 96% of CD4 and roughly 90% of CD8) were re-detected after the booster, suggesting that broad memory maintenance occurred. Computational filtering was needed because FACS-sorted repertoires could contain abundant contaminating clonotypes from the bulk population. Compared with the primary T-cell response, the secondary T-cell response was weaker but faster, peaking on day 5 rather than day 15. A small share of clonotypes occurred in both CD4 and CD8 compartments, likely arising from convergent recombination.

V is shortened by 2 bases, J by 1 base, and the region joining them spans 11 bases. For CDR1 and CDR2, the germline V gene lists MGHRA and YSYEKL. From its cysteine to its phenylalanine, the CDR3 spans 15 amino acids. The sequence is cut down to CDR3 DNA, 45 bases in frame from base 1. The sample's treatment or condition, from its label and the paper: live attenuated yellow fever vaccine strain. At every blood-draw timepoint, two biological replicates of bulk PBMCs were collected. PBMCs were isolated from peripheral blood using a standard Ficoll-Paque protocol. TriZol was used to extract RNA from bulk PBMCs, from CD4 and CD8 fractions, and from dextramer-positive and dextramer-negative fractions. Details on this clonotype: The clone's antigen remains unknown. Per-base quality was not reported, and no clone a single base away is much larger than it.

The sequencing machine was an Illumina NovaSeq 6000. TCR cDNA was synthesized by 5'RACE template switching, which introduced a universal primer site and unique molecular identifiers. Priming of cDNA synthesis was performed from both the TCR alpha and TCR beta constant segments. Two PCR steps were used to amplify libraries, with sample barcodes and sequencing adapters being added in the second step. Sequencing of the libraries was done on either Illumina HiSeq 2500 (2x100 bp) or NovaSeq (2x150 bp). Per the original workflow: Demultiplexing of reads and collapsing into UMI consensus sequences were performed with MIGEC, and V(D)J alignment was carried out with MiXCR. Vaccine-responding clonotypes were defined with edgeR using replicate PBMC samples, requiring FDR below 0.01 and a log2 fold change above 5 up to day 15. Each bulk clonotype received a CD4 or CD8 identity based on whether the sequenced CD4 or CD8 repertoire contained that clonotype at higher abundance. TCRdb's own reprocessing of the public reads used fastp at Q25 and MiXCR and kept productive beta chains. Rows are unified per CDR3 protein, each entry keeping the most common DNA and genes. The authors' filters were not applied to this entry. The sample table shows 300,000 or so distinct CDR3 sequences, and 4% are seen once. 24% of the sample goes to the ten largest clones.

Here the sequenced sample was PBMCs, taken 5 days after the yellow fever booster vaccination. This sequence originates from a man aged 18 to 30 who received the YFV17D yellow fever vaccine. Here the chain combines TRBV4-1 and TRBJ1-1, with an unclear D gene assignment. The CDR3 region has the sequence CASSQKTTRNTEAFF. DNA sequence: TGCGCCAGCAGCCAAAAGACGACACGGAACACTGAAGCTTTCTTT.